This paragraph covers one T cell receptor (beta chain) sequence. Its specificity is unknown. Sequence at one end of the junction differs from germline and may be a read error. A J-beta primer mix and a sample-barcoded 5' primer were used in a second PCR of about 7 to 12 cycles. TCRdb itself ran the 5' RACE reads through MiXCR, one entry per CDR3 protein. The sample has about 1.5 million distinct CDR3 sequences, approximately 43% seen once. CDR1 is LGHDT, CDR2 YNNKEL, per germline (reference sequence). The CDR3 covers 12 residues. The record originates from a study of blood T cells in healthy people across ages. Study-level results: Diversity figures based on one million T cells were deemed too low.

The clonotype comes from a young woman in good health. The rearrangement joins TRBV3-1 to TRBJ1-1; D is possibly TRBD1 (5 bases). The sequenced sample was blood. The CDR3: CASSQADTGAFF. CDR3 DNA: TGTGCCAGCAGCCAGGCGGACACTGGAGCTTTCTTT.